Below, 26 T cell receptor beta chains from the same sample are listed, as sequenced in a study of T cells in Graves' hyperthyroidism and ophthalmopathy. From RNA transcripts, TCR beta CDR3 regions were amplified. The HTBI primer set drove a first-round RT-PCR of the TCR CDR3. Using its own MiXCR run on the multiplex PCR reads, TCRdb lists one record per CDR3 protein. Here the sample spans 350,000 to 400,000 distinct CDR3 sequences, about 15% being singletons. The sequencing sample was made of blood. The source of these receptors is a woman in her 30s with Graves' hyperthyroidism.

This clonotype was seen a handful of times. The chain combines TRBV4-1 with TRBJ2-2, with D perhaps assigned TRBD1 or TRBD2 (6 bases each). The CDR3 has 14 amino acids. Trimming took 7 bases from V and 0 from J, leaving 9 bases between them. Per the germline V gene, CDR1 is MGHRA and CDR2 is YSYEKL. CDR3 DNA sequence: TGCGCCAGCATGGGGGGCGCGAACACCGGGGAGCTGTTTTTT. Its translation: CASMGGANTGELFF.

The genes are TRBV29-1 and TRBJ1-1, with TRBD1 matching 10 bases. Per the germline V gene, CDR1 is SQVTM and CDR2 is ANQGSEA. J was trimmed by 5 bases and V by 6 bases; bases with no gene match: 6. CDR3 length: 13 residues. CDR3 protein: CSVETGGLTEAFF. DNA of the CDR3: TGCAGCGTGGAGACAGGGGGCTTGACTGAAGCTTTCTTT.

J is TRBJ2-5 and V is TRBV7-7; 8 bases map to TRBD2. After removal of 2 bases from V and 1 base from J, the junction contained 6 bases not matched to a gene. Per the germline V gene, CDR1 is SSHAT and CDR2 is FNYEAQ (reference sequence). This CDR3 is built from 16 residues. The CDR3 spells CASSLSQTSVQETQYF. The CDR3 DNA reads TGTGCCAGCAGCTTATCTCAGACTAGCGTCCAAGAGACCCAGTACTTC.

This clonotype was seen ten or more times. The chain recombines TRBV6-5 with TRBJ1-3, with D possibly TRBD1 on 5 matching bases. V was trimmed by 2 bases and J by 1 base, leaving 12 bases between them. Per germline, CDR1 MNHEY and CDR2 SVGAGI. The CDR3 spans 16 residues. The CDR3 sequence: CASSYGDLISGNTIYF. In DNA form, the CDR3 reads TGTGCCAGCAGTTACGGGGACCTTATATCTGGAAACACCATATATTTT.

At least ten counts were recorded for this clonotype. V gene TRBV2 combines with J gene TRBJ2-7; 7 bases map to TRBD2. Germline trimming cut 7 bases from V and 9 bases from J; bases unmatched to any gene: 15. CDR1 and CDR2 from the germline V gene are SNHLY and FYNNEI. The CDR3 is 14 amino acids. The CDR3 protein is CASNPSGIEYVQYF. The CDR3, as DNA: TGTGCCAGCAACCCTAGCGGCATTGAGTATGTGCAGTACTTC.

The chain uses TRBV12-3 or TRBV12-4 and TRBJ2-1; TRBD1 might be the D (5 bases). Trimming left V 2 bases short and J 9 bases short, with 17 bases between. This CDR3 contains 15 residues. CDR3 nucleotides: TGTGCCAGCAGTTTAAGCAAATCAGGGTCGAGTGAGCAGTTCTTC. This gives the protein CASSLSKSGSSEQFF.

Ten or more counts support this clonotype. The chain employs TRBV30 and TRBJ2-1; 10 bases line up with TRBD2. J lost 3 bases, V lost 5 bases, and 10 bases had no gene match. This CDR3 has 16 residues. Germline V gives CDR1 GTSNPN, CDR2 SVGIG (reference sequence). DNA of the CDR3: TGTGCCTGGGGACTGAGCGGGAGGGCTCTCTACAATGAGCAGTTCTTC. Its protein is CAWGLSGRALYNEQFF.

At least ten counts were recorded for this clonotype. The chain recombines TRBV11-1 with TRBJ2-7; no firm D call. Trimming took off 6 bases at V and 4 bases at J, with 7 bases between the two ends. This CDR3 spans 11 amino acids. CDR1 and CDR2 from the germline V gene are SGHAT and FQDESV (reference sequence). The CDR3 region has the DNA TGTGCCAGCAGATCCGGATACGAGCAGTACTTC. This gives the protein CASRSGYEQYF.

This clonotype was seen many times. The V call is TRBV20-1, the J call TRBJ2-3, with D hard to call. CDR1 and CDR2 (germline): DFQATT, SNEGSKA (reference sequence). This CDR3 is built from 17 residues. V lost 3 bases, J lost 2 bases, and 21 bases lay in between. The DNA for the CDR3 is TGCAGTGCTAGTCGAGAGTTTGTTGCGAGCTTCACAGATACGCAGTATTTT. It codes for CSASREFVASFTDTQYF.

The chain combines TRBV7-9 with TRBJ2-7, with D hard to call. The CDR3 is 13 amino acids. V lost 5 bases and J lost 5, with 13 bases in between. CDR1 is SEHNR, CDR2 FQNEAQ, per germline (reference sequence). CDR3 sequence reads: CASSPHKAHEQYF. In DNA, the CDR3 is TGTGCCAGCAGCCCTCATAAGGCTCACGAGCAGTACTTC.

This rearrangement joins TRBV4-1 to TRBJ1-5; D not resolved. Trimming pared 1 base from V and 1 base from J, leaving 8 bases between. The CDR3 loop spans 15 amino acids. Per the germline V gene, CDR1 is MGHRA and CDR2 is YSYEKL. The CDR3 DNA reads as TGCGCCAGCAGCCAAGTGGGCCCGAGCAATCAGCCCCAGCATTTT. It translates to CASSQVGPSNQPQHF.

This clonotype has more than one count but fewer than ten. CDR3 in DNA: TGTGCCAGCAGTCTCACAACGGGAAATAGCCGCACCTACGAGCAGTACTTC. It specifies CASSLTTGNSRTYEQYF. The chain recombines TRBV6-1 with TRBJ2-7, with D possibly being TRBD2 (5 bases). Per the germline V gene, CDR1 is MNHNS and CDR2 is SASEGT. The CDR3 totals 17 residues. The V end was cut by 5 bases, the J end by 2 bases, with 22 bases between.

This clonotype was recorded many times. The rearrangement joins TRBV18 to TRBJ2-3; D unresolved. The CDR3 covers 15 residues. The V and J ends lost 0 bases and 3 bases respectively, with 10 bases between them. Looked up from germline, CDR1 is KGHSH and CDR2 is LQKENI. The CDR3 is CASSPPNTLTDTQYF. CDR3 in DNA: TGTGCCAGCTCACCACCGAATACTCTAACAGATACGCAGTATTTT.

J is TRBJ2-5 and V is TRBV28, with D possibly called TRBD1 or TRBD2 (5 bases each). The V end lost 10 bases, the J end lost 2 bases, and 14 bases lay between the germline ends. The CDR3 has 13 residues. Per germline, CDR1 MDHEN and CDR2 SYDVKM. The CDR3 DNA follows: TGTGCCACTCTGGGGGACGGACAAGAGACCCAGTACTTC. Translation gives CATLGDGQETQYF.

The chain links TRBV25-1 to TRBJ1-3; D gene uncertain. CDR1 MGHDK and CDR2 SYGVNS come from the germline V gene. The CDR3 has 13 amino acids. Deletions cut 1 base from V and 4 bases from J, with 5 bases between. CDR3 sequence reads: CASSESGGNTIYF. CDR3 in DNA: TGTGCCAGCAGTGAATCGGGGGGAAACACCATATATTTT.

This clonotype was counted a few times. This chain connects TRBV30 to TRBJ1-6, with unresolved D. The CDR3 is 9 amino acids. Germline V gene sequence: CDR1 GTSNPN, CDR2 SVGIG (reference sequence). The V end was cut by 5 bases, the J end by 12 bases, with 5 bases between. This CDR3 reads CAWGQPLHF. The CDR3 coding sequence is TGTGCCTGGGGCCAACCCCTCCACTTT.

This clonotype has more than one count but fewer than ten. At one of its ends the junction is not consistent with the germline gene, which may arise from a read error. This sequence joins TRBV12-3 or TRBV12-4 and TRBJ2-1, with D perhaps TRBD1 (5 bases). The CDR3 sequence is 13 residues long. The CDR3 sequence: CASRLTGIVEQFF. CDR3 sequence (DNA): TGTGCCAGCCGTTTAACAGGAATTGTTGAGCAGTTCTTC.

This clonotype was counted at least ten times. At one end, the junction sequence differs from germline, possibly due to a read error. This chain links TRBV18 with TRBJ2-5, with D perhaps assigned TRBD1 or TRBD2 (5 bases each). The germline V gene has CDR1 KGHSH and CDR2 LQKENI. The CDR3 is 13 residues long. CDR3 nucleotides: TGTGCCAGCTCACCACCGAATCTCGGGGCCTCACACTTC. It codes for CASSPPNLGASHF. The full variable domain, rest sourced from reference TRBV18 and TRBJ2-5, is NAGVMQNPRHLVRRRGQEARLRCSPMKGHSHVYWYRQLPEEGLKFMVYLQKENIIDESGMPKERFSAEFPKEGPSILRIQQVVRGDSAAYFCASSPPNLGASHFGPGTRLLVL.

Remarks on this clonotype: A much bigger clone sits one base away, suggesting this may be a read error. The J gene is TRBJ2-1, the V gene TRBV28, with D possibly TRBD2 on 6 matching bases. The J call is uncertain, as TRBJ2-7 better fits the DNA end. The germline V gene encodes CDR1 MDHEN and CDR2 SYDVKM. This CDR3 is 14 amino acids long. CDR3: CASSRTGLRNEQYF. As DNA, the CDR3 is TGTGCCAGCAGTCGTACGGGACTCCGAAATGAGCAGTACTTC.

This clonotype has a count of ten or more. The rearrangement joins TRBV6-1 to TRBJ1-1; D might be TRBD1 (6 bases). Per the germline V gene, CDR1 is MNHNS and CDR2 is SASEGT. The CDR3 is 14 residues long. The V gene lost 3 bases and the J gene lost 2 bases, with 10 bases spanning the gap. The CDR3 is CASSDGGLNTEAFF. The CDR3 DNA follows: TGTGCCAGCAGTGATGGGGGGCTCAACACTGAAGCTTTCTTT.

At least ten counts were recorded for this clonotype. The gene calls are TRBV20-1 and TRBJ2-1; D is ambiguous. This CDR3 is 12 amino acids long. The V end lost 0 bases, the J end lost 8 bases, and 8 bases lay between the germline ends. The germline V gene has CDR1 DFQATT and CDR2 SNEGSKA (reference sequence). The CDR3 spells CSARDLRDEQFF. The CDR3 bases are TGCAGTGCTAGAGATCTTCGGGATGAGCAGTTCTTC.

This clonotype has a count of ten or more. V gene TRBV27 combines with J gene TRBJ2-1; no firm D call. The CDR3 is 13 residues long. The ends were cut back, 3 bases at V and 7 bases at J, with 10 bases in the middle. In germline, CDR1 is MNHEY, CDR2 SMNVEV (reference sequence). The CDR3 is CASSFRVQNEQFF. The CDR3 DNA is TGTGCCAGCAGTTTTCGGGTCCAGAATGAGCAGTTCTTC.

This clonotype was counted ten times or more. The V call is TRBV9, the J call TRBJ1-6, with D hard to call. Trimming took 4 bases from V and 10 from J, leaving 18 bases between them. CDR1 is SGDLS, CDR2 YYNGEE, per germline. The length of the CDR3 is 15 residues. In nucleotides, the CDR3 is TGTGCCAGCAGCCTGAGTCGGGGTACGGGCTCACCCCTCCACTTT. This encodes CASSLSRGTGSPLHF.

The chain uses TRBV20-1 and TRBJ2-1, with D maybe TRBD1 (6 bases). CDR3 size: 12 residues. The V and J ends lost 1 base and 10 bases respectively, with 11 bases between them. CDR1 and CDR2 from the germline V gene are DFQATT and SNEGSKA (reference sequence). Written as DNA, the CDR3 is TGCAGTGCTAGAGCCGGGACATTAGAGCAGTTCTTC. Its protein product is CSARAGTLEQFF.

This clonotype has a count of ten or more. This chain joins TRBV6-6 and TRBJ1-2; the match to TRBD1 covers 7 bases. The V segment lost 1 base and the J segment 0 bases; nucleotides outside the gene matches: 5. Germline V gene sequence: CDR1 MNHNY, CDR2 SVGAGI (reference sequence). This CDR3 is built from 16 residues. The CDR3 sequence: CASSYLAGTANYGYTF. The CDR3 DNA sequence: TGTGCCAGCAGTTACTTAGCCGGGACAGCTAACTATGGCTACACCTTC.

This clonotype was observed many times. The chain combines TRBV3-1 with TRBJ2-1, with TRBD2 identical over 11 bases. Germline CDR1 is LGHDT and CDR2 is YNNKEL (reference sequence). The CDR3 has 15 residues. V trimming: 0 bases; J trimming: 9 bases; junction bases outside the gene matches: 4. CDR3 DNA: TGTGCCAGCAGCCAAGAAAGACTAGCGGGGAGTGAGCAGTTCTTC. Translated: CASSQERLAGSEQFF.